Presented here are 25 T cell receptor beta chains from one specimen sequenced in a study of T cell changes during pregnancy in multiple sclerosis. Produced via immunoSEQ multiplex PCR; TCRdb's table is partial and in-frame only. The table has fewer than 75,000 clones, about 91% seen once. Source: CD8+ T cells from peripheral blood mononuclear cells, taken before pregnancy. The source of these receptors is a female donor with multiple sclerosis, enrolled in a pregnancy study.

The chain uses TRBV6-5 and TRBJ2-1; 11 nucleotides agree with TRBD2. This CDR3 is 15 amino acids long. V lost 4 bases to trimming and J lost 9 bases; unmatched junction nucleotides: 8. The germline V gene has CDR1 MNHEY and CDR2 SVGAGI. CDR3 nucleotides: TGTGCCAGCAGTTTAGCGGGGGGGCGATGGATTGAGCAGTTCTTC. This sequence encodes CASSLAGGRWIEQFF.

CDR3 DNA: TGCGCCAGCAGCTCCCCCGGGGGTTCAGAGACCCAGTACTTC. It is translated as CASSSPGGSETQYF. The chain carries TRBV4-1 and TRBJ2-5; tentative D call: TRBD2 (6 bases). Trimming shortened V by 5 bases and J by 4 bases, and 14 bases separated the two germline ends. CDR1 MGHRA and CDR2 YSYEKL come from the germline V gene. There are 14 residues in the CDR3.

The chain combines TRBV10-2 with TRBJ2-2; D unclear. Germline assignment: CDR1 WSHSY and CDR2 SAAADI. The CDR3 covers 13 residues. V lost 10 bases and J lost 0, with 9 bases in between. CDR3 in amino acids: CANLLPNTGELFF. CDR3 in DNA: TGCGCCAATTTACTCCCGAACACCGGGGAGCTGTTTTTT.

This clone was picked up a small number of times. The chain recombines TRBV30 with TRBJ1-1, with no clear D. The germline V gene encodes CDR1 GTSNPN and CDR2 SVGIG (reference sequence). The CDR3 extends over 12 amino acids. The V end lost 3 bases, the J end lost 5 bases, and 10 bases lay between the germline ends. The CDR3 protein is CAWREARTEAFF. CDR3 bases: TGTGCCTGGAGAGAGGCGAGGACTGAAGCTTTCTTT. The full variable domain, its missing parts supplied by reference TRBV30 and TRBJ1-1, is SQTIHQWPATLVQPVGSPLSLECTVEGTSNPNLYWYRQAAGRGLQLLFYSVGIGQISSEVPQNLSASRPQDRQFILSSKKLLLSDSGFYLCAWREARTEAFFGQGTRLTVV.

The chain is built from TRBV9 and TRBJ2-3; 13 bases are a match to TRBD2. The germline gives CDR1 SGDLS, CDR2 YYNGEE. The ends lost 3 bases at V and 2 bases at J; junction bases unmatched: 3. The CDR3 is 16 residues long. The chain's CDR3 is CASSALAGGPTDTQYF. CDR3 coding DNA: TGTGCCAGCAGCGCACTAGCGGGGGGGCCCACAGATACGCAGTATTTT.

This clone has more than one count but fewer than ten. V and J are TRBV19 and TRBJ2-7; no firm D call. The CDR3 is made up of 14 amino acids. V lost 3 bases, J lost 4 bases, and 13 bases lay in between. Looked up from germline, CDR1 is LNHDA and CDR2 is SQIVND (reference sequence). The CDR3 region is CASSIEIQAYEQYF. The DNA of the CDR3 is TGTGCCAGTAGTATTGAGATCCAGGCTTACGAGCAGTACTTC.

The sample holds one count of this clone. This sequence joins TRBV7-2 and TRBJ2-1; 12 positions match TRBD2. CDR1 and CDR2 (germline): SGHTA, FQGNSA. CDR3 length: 17 amino acids. The CDR3 loop is CAVIRLAGGSSYNEQFF. Written as DNA, the CDR3 is TGTGCAGTCATTAGGCTAGCGGGGGGGAGCTCCTACAATGAGCAGTTCTTC.

The chain recombines TRBV2 with TRBJ2-7; TRBD2 agrees at 8 bases. V lost 5 bases, J lost 6 bases, and 12 bases stayed unmatched. CDR3 length equals 15 residues. Germline values: CDR1 SNHLY, CDR2 FYNNEI. CDR3 sequence (DNA): TGTGCCAGCAGTTCACCGGGACTAGGGTTTCTCGAGCAGTACTTC. Protein sequence: CASSSPGLGFLEQYF.

The chain couples TRBV9 to TRBJ2-1; tentatively, D is TRBD2 (7 bases). The germline CDR1 and CDR2 sequences are SGDLS and YYNGEE. The CDR3 has 15 amino acids. The V end lost 0 bases, the J end lost 9 bases, and 16 bases lay between the germline ends. This CDR3 reads CASSVVGGGWGEQFF. CDR3 sequence (DNA): TGTGCCAGCAGCGTAGTGGGGGGGGGCTGGGGTGAGCAGTTCTTC. The complete variable domain, with remaining parts taken from reference TRBV9 and TRBJ2-1, reads DSGVTQTPKHLITATGQRVTLRCSPRSGDLSVYWYQQSLDQGLQFLIQYYNGEERAKGNILERFSAQQFPDLHSELNLSSLELGDSALYFCASSVVGGGWGEQFFGPGTRLTVL.

The genes are TRBV25-1 and TRBJ1-1, with D maybe TRBD1 (6 bases). The length of the CDR3 is 12 residues. Trimming removed 8 bases at V and 4 bases at J, with 11 bases between. Germline assignment: CDR1 MGHDK and CDR2 SYGVNS. This chain's CDR3 is CASGHRATEAFF. The CDR3 DNA sequence: TGTGCCAGCGGTCACAGGGCCACTGAAGCTTTCTTT.

This rearrangement joins TRBV11-3 to TRBJ2-2; 7 bases align to TRBD2. The trim removed 3 bases at V and 5 bases at J, leaving 6 bases unmatched. CDR3 size: 15 residues. CDR1 SGHNT and CDR2 YENEEA come from the germline V gene. CDR3 DNA: TGTGCCAGCAGCTTGGGACGAGCGGGGACCGGGGAGCTGTTTTTT. It encodes CASSLGRAGTGELFF.

The CDR3 protein is CASSPVTGIGEKLFF. The DNA of the CDR3 is TGTGCCAGCTCACCAGTGACGGGGATAGGTGAAAAACTGTTTTTT. This chain joins TRBV18 and TRBJ1-4; D gene uncertain. The germline V gene has CDR1 KGHSH and CDR2 LQKENI. CDR3 length: 15 residues. V shed 2 bases and J shed 7 bases, with 14 bases lying between them. The variable domain in full, with the rest retrieved from reference TRBV18 and TRBJ1-4, is NAGVMQNPRHLVRRRGQEARLRCSPMKGHSHVYWYRQLPEEGLKFMVYLQKENIIDESGMPKERFSAEFPKEGPSILRIQQVVRGDSAAYFCASSPVTGIGEKLFFGSGTQLSVL.

This clone was recorded a few times. The rearrangement links TRBV2 to TRBJ1-2, with 7 bases lining up with TRBD1. In germline, CDR1 is SNHLY, CDR2 FYNNEI. The CDR3 consists of 14 residues. The V and J ends lost 8 bases and 7 bases, in that order; junction bases with no gene match: 13. The CDR3 reads CASRPTGAGIGYTF. In nucleotides, the CDR3 is TGTGCCAGCCGACCCACAGGGGCGGGTATTGGCTACACCTTC.

The chain is built from TRBV4-2 and TRBJ2-5, with a possible D match to TRBD1 (6 bases). CDR1 is LGHNA, CDR2 YNFKEQ, per germline. Trimming removed 0 bases at V and 3 bases at J, with 17 bases between. This CDR3 comprises 17 residues. The CDR3 region has the DNA TGTGCCAGCAGCCAAGAACAGGGATCCATATCAGAAGAGACCCAGTACTTC. It codes for CASSQEQGSISEETQYF.

V gene TRBV5-1 combines with J gene TRBJ1-1; D might be TRBD1 (5 bases). The CDR3 extends over 18 amino acids. Between the trimmed V and J ends, which lost 4 bases and 0 bases, there was a span of 22 bases. From germline, CDR1 is SGHRS and CDR2 YFSETQ. This chain's CDR3 is CASSPSRTGGYMNTEAFF. In nucleotides, the CDR3 is TGCGCCAGCAGCCCTAGCCGTACGGGGGGATACATGAACACTGAAGCTTTCTTT.

This chain joins TRBV7-9 and TRBJ1-1, with TRBD1 as a possible D gene (5 bases). CDR3 length equals 13 residues. From germline, CDR1 is SEHNR and CDR2 FQNEAQ (reference sequence). The ends were cut back, 5 bases at V and 8 bases at J, with 15 bases in the middle. This CDR3 is CASSPPGVEEAFF. CDR3 DNA sequence: TGTGCCAGCAGCCCCCCGGGGGTGGAGGAAGCTTTCTTT.

This clone came up once. V gene TRBV9 combines with J gene TRBJ2-3; weak D call: TRBD1 (5 bases). CDR1 and CDR2 (germline): SGDLS, YYNGEE. V lost 2 bases, J lost 2 bases, and 12 bases lay in between. The CDR3 sequence is 15 residues long. CDR3 protein: CASSVTDADTDTQYF. The CDR3 DNA sequence: TGTGCCAGCAGCGTGACAGATGCAGACACAGATACGCAGTATTTT. Filled out from reference TRBV9 and TRBJ2-3, the complete variable domain reads DSGVTQTPKHLITATGQRVTLRCSPRSGDLSVYWYQQSLDQGLQFLIQYYNGEERAKGNILERFSAQQFPDLHSELNLSSLELGDSALYFCASSVTDADTDTQYFGPGTRLTVL.

The V call is TRBV11-2, the J call TRBJ2-1; D gene ambiguous. Germline V gene data show CDR1 as SGHAT and CDR2 as FQNNGV. This CDR3 has 12 amino acids. V lost 10 bases and J 3 bases, leaving 10 bases between the germline ends. CDR3 in DNA: TGTGCCACCGCGGAGCTCTACAATGAGCAGTTCTTC. Encoded protein: CATAELYNEQFF.

This chain joins TRBV9 and TRBJ1-3, with 10 nucleotides matching TRBD1. This CDR3 is 16 amino acids long. Germline trimming cut 4 bases from V and 3 bases from J; bases unmatched to any gene: 7. Germline loops: CDR1 SGDLS, CDR2 YYNGEE. The CDR3 reads CASSSWTGGDGNTIYF. The DNA for the CDR3 is TGTGCCAGCAGCTCATGGACAGGGGGTGATGGAAACACCATATATTTT.

The chain has TRBV7-3 and TRBJ2-7, with TRBD2 matching 7 bases. V dropped 1 base and J dropped 4; count of bases not matched to a gene: 7. The CDR3 has 15 amino acids. Germline lookup yields CDR1 SGHTA and CDR2 FQGTGA. This chain's CDR3 is CASSLMGGGQYEQYF. The CDR3, as DNA: TGTGCCAGCAGCTTAATGGGGGGGGGTCAGTACGAGCAGTACTTC. Combining the CDR3 with reference TRBV7-3 and TRBJ2-7 gives the whole variable domain GAGVSQTPSNKVTEKGKYVELRCDPISGHTALYWYRQSLGQGPEFLIYFQGTGAADDSGLPNDRFFAVRPEGSVSTLKIQRTERGDSAVYLCASSLMGGGQYEQYFGPGTRLTVT.

DNA of the CDR3: TGTGCCAGCAGCTTAGTTGGCGGGGGGGCCGGGGAGCTGTTTTTT. Translating gives CASSLVGGGAGELFF. The chain joins TRBV7-2 to TRBJ2-2, with TRBD2 matching 9 bases. This CDR3 is built from 15 residues. The germline gives CDR1 SGHTA, CDR2 FQGNSA. J gave up 6 bases and V 1 base, and 3 bases lay outside the gene matches.

This clone was picked up a small number of times. The rearrangement links TRBV2 to TRBJ1-1; TRBD1 aligns across 9 bases. From germline, CDR1 is SNHLY and CDR2 FYNNEI. Trimming at V came to 6 bases and at J to 3 bases, leaving 11 bases not matched to a gene. The CDR3 has 16 residues. The CDR3 is CASRVSQQGADTEAFF. As DNA, the CDR3 is TGTGCCAGCAGAGTCAGCCAACAGGGGGCGGACACTGAAGCTTTCTTT.

The chain recombines TRBV11-2 with TRBJ2-7; D is undetermined. The germline gives CDR1 SGHAT, CDR2 FQNNGV. V was shortened by 1 base and J by 3 bases, with 7 bases between the two germline ends. The CDR3 length is 13 residues. CDR3 sequence reads: CASSLAPLYEQYF. CDR3 DNA: TGTGCCAGCAGCTTAGCCCCCCTCTACGAGCAGTACTTC.

CDR3 protein: CASSPLVLAGELFF. The CDR3, as DNA: TGTGCCAGCAGCCCACTTGTACTAGCCGGGGAGCTGTTTTTT. J is TRBJ2-2 and V is TRBV7-9, with D possibly TRBD2 on 5 matching bases. The V and J ends lost 5 bases and 6 bases respectively, with 13 bases between them. The CDR3 loop spans 14 amino acids. The germline gives CDR1 SEHNR, CDR2 FQNEAQ (reference sequence).

The gene calls are TRBV7-9 and TRBJ2-1; 9 nucleotides match TRBD2. The CDR3 is 14 residues long. With 6 bases clipped from V and 10 bases from J, the junction kept 10 bases outside the gene matches. Germline V lookup: CDR1 SEHNR, CDR2 FQNEAQ (reference sequence). Here the CDR3 DNA reads TGTGCCAGCAGGGCGCTGGGACTAGCTGGAGAGCAGTTCTTC. This codes for CASRALGLAGEQFF.